In this sample, the clone carrying this TCR beta chain turned up once. Its antigen is as yet unknown. The donors were members of the validation cohort, which comprised under 150 subjects and was separate from the first cohort of 666 subjects. This CDR3 is built from 15 residues. J lost 7 bases, V lost 3 bases, and 8 bases had no gene match. Germline values: CDR1 MDHEN, CDR2 SYDVKM. The data were obtained in a study of cytomegalovirus exposure and HLA in healthy donors. Study-level information: Later, an analysis reported that the 120 or so validation repertoires had used the same platform as the approximately 670 first-cohort repertoires. Study-level findings and limits: As was reported, the classifier diagnosed cytomegalovirus status with high specificity and sensitivity. The study listed 150 to 200 cytomegalovirus-associated TCR beta chains.

The repertoire was sequenced with immunoSEQ multiplex PCR; TCRdb's copy has only in-frame clones and lacks some. The data show 80,000 to 95,000 clones, roughly 92% seen once. Input material: PBMCs. This sequence originates from a woman aged 30 to 39 in good health and CMV-seropositive. The chain uses TRBV28 and TRBJ2-1; 8 nucleotides line up with TRBD2. CDR3 sequence (DNA): TGTGCCAGCAGTTTCAGCGGGAGCCTAGGGAATGAGCAGTTCTTC. This encodes CASSFSGSLGNEQFF.